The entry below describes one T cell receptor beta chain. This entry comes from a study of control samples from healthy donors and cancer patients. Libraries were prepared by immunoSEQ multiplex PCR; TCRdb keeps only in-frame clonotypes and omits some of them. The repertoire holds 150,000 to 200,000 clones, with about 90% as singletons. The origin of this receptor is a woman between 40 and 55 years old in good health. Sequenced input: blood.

The CDR3, as DNA: TGTGCCAGCAGTTTGGCGGCGGATAGCAATCAGCCCCAGCATTTT. Encoded protein: CASSLAADSNQPQHF. V gene TRBV28 combines with J gene TRBJ1-5; no firm D call. The V end was cut by 3 bases, the J end by 0 bases, with 9 bases between. Germline V gene data show CDR1 as MDHEN and CDR2 as SYDVKM. The CDR3 sequence is 15 residues long.